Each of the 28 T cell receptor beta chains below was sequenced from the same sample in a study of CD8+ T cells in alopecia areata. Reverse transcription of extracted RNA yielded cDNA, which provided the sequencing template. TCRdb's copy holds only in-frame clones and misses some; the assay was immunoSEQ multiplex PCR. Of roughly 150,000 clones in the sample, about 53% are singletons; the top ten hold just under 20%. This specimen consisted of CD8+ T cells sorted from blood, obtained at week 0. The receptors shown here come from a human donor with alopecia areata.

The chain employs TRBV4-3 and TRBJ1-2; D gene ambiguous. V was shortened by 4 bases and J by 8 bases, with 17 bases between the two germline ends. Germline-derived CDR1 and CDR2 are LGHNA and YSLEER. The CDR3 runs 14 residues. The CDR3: CASSPQERVGGYTF. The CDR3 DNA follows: TGCGCCAGCAGCCCCCAAGAGAGGGTCGGAGGCTACACCTTC.

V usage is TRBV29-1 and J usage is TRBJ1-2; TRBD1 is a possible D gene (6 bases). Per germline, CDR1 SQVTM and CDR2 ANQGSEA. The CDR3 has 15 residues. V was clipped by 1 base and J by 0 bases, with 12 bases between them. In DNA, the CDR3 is TGCAGCGTTGAAGTACCGGGGGCCCCTAACTATGGCTACACCTTC. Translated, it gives CSVEVPGAPNYGYTF.

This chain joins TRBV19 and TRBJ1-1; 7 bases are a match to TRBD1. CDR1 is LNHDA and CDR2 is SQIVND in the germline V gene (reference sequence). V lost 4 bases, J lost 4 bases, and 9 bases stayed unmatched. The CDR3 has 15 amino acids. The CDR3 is CASSNRGGYGTEAFF. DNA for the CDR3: TGTGCCAGTAGTAACAGGGGAGGTTATGGCACTGAAGCTTTCTTT. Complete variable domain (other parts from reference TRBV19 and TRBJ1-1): DGGITQSPKYLFRKEGQNVTLSCEQNLNHDAMYWYRQDPGQGLRLIYYSQIVNDFQKGDIAEGYSVSREKKESFPLTVTSAQKNPTAFYLCASSNRGGYGTEAFFGQGTRLTVV.

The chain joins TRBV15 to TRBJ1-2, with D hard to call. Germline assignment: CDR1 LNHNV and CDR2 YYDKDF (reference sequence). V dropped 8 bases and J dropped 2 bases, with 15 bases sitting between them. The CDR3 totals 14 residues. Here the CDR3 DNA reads TGTGCCACCTCGCCCGCGGGAGGGAACTATGGCTACACCTTC. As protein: CATSPAGGNYGYTF. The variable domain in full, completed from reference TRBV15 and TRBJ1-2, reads DAMVIQNPRYQVTQFGKPVTLSCSQTLNHNVMYWYQQKSSQAPKLLFHYYDKDFNNEADTPDNFQSRRPNTSFCFLDIRSPGLGDTAMYLCATSPAGGNYGYTFGSGTRLTVV.

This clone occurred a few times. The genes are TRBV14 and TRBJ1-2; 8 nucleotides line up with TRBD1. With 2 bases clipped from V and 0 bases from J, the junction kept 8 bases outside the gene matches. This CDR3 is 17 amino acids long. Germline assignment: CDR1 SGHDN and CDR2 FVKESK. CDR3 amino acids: CASSQSGQVRANYGYTF. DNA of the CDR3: TGTGCCAGCAGCCAATCGGGACAGGTTCGAGCTAACTATGGCTACACCTTC.

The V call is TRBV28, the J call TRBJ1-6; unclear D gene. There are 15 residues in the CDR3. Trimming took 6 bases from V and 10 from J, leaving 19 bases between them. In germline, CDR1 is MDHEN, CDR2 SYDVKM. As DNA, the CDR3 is TGTGCCAGCAGCCTCGAAAGGACCGGTGGATCACCCCTCCACTTT. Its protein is CASSLERTGGSPLHF. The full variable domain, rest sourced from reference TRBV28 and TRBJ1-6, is DVKVTQSSRYLVKRTGEKVFLECVQDMDHENMFWYRQDPGLGLRLIYFSYDVKMKEKGDIPEGYSVSREKKERFSLILESASTNQTSMYLCASSLERTGGSPLHFGNGTRLTVT.

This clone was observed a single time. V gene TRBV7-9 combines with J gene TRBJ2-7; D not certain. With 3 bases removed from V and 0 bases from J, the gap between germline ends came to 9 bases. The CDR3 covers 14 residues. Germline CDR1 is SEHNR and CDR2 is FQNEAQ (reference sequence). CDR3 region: CASSFAASSYEQYF. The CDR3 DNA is TGTGCCAGCAGCTTCGCAGCTAGCTCCTACGAGCAGTACTTC.

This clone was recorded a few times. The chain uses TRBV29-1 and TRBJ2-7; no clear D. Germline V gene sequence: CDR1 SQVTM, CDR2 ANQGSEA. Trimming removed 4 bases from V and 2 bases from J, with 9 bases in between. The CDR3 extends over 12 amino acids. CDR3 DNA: TGCAGCGTTGCATCCCCCCCCTACGAGCAGTACTTC. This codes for CSVASPPYEQYF.

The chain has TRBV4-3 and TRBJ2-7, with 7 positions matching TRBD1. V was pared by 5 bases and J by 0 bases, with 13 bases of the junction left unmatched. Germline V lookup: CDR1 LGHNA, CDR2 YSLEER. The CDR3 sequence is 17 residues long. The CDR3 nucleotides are TGCGCCAGCAGCTCACACAACGGTGGGGACAGCTCCTACGAGCAGTACTTC. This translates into CASSSHNGGDSSYEQYF.

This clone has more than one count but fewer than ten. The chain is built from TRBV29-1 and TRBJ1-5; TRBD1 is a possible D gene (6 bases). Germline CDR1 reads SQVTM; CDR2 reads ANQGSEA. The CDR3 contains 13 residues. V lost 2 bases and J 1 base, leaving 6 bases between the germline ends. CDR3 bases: TGCAGCGTTGAAACAGGGAGCAATCAGCCCCAGCATTTT. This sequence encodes CSVETGSNQPQHF.

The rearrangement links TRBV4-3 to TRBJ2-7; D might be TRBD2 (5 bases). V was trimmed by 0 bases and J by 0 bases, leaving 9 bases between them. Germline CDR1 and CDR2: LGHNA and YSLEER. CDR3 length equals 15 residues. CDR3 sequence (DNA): TGCGCCAGCAGCCAAGAGCATGGGAGCTCCTACGAGCAGTACTTC. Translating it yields CASSQEHGSSYEQYF.

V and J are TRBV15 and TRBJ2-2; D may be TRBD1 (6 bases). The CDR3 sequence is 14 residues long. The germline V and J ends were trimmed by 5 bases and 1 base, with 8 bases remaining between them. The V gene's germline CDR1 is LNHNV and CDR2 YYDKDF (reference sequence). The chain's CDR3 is CATSWTENTGELFF. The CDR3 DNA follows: TGTGCCACCAGCTGGACAGAGAACACCGGGGAGCTGTTTTTT.

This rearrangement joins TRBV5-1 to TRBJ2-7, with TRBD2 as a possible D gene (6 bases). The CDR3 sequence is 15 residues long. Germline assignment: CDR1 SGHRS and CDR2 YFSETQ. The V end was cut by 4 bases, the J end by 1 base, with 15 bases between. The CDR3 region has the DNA TGCGCCAGCAGCGTCTTAGCGGACCCTTCCTACGAGCAGTACTTC. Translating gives CASSVLADPSYEQYF.

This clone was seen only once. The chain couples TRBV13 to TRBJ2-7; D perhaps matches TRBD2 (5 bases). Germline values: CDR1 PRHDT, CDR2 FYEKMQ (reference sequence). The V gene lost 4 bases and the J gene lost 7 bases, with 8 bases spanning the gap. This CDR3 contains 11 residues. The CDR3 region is CASSSGGEQYF. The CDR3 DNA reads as TGTGCCAGCAGCTCCGGCGGGGAGCAGTACTTC. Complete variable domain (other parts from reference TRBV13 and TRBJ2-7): AAGVIQSPRHLIKEKRETATLKCYPIPRHDTVYWYQQGPGQDPQFLISFYEKMQSDKGSIPDRFSAQQFSDYHSELNMSSLELGDSALYFCASSSGGEQYFGPGTRLTVT.

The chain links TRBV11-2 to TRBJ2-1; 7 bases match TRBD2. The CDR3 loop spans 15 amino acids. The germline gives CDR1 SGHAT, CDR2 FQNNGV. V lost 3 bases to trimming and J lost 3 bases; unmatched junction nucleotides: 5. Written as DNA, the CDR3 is TGTGCCAGCAGCTTTCCGGGACTAAACTACAATGAGCAGTTCTTC. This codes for CASSFPGLNYNEQFF.

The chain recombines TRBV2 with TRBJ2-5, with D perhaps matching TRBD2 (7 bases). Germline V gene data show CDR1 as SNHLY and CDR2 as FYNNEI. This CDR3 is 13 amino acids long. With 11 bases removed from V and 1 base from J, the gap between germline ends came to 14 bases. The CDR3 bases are TGTGCCGAACGGGGGGCAGTCCAAGAGACCCAGTACTTC. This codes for CAERGAVQETQYF. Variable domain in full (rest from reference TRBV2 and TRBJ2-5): EPEVTQTPSHQVTQMGQEVILRCVPISNHLYFYWYRQILGQKVEFLVSFYNNEISEKSEIFDDQFSVERPDGSNFTLKIRSTKLEDSAMYFCAERGAVQETQYFGPGTRLLVL.

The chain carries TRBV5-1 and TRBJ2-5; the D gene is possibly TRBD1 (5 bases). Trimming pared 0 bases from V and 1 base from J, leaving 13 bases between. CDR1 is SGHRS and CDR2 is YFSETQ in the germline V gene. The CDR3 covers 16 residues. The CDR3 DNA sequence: TGCGCCAGCAGCTTGGGTCAGGGATCGTCCCAAGAGACCCAGTACTTC. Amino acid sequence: CASSLGQGSSQETQYF.

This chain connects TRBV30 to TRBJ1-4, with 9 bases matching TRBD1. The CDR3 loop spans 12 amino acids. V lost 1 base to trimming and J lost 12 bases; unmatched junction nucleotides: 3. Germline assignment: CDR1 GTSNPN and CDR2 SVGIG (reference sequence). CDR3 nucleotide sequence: TGTGCCTGGAGTGCGACAGGGGGAGAACTGTTTTTT. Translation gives CAWSATGGELFF.

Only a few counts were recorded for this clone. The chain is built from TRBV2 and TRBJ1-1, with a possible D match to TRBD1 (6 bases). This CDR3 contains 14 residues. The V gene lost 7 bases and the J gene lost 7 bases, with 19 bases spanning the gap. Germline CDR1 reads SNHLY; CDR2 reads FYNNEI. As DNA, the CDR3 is TGTGCCAGCACGGGGGTACAGGGAGTAGGTGAAGCTTTCTTT. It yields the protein CASTGVQGVGEAFF.

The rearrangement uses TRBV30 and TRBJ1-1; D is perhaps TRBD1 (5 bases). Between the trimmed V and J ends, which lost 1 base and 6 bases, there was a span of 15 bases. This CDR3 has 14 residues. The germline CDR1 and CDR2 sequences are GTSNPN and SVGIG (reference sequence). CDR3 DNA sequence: TGTGCCTGGAGTGCCGGCCACCGGACACCTGAAGCTTTCTTT. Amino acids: CAWSAGHRTPEAFF. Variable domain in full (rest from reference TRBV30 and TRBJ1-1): SQTIHQWPATLVQPVGSPLSLECTVEGTSNPNLYWYRQAAGRGLQLLFYSVGIGQISSEVPQNLSASRPQDRQFILSSKKLLLSDSGFYLCAWSAGHRTPEAFFGQGTRLTVV.

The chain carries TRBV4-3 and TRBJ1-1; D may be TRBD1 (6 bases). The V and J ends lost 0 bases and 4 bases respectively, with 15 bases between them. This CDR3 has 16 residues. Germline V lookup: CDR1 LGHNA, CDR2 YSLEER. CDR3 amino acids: CASSQDRPGGGTEAFF. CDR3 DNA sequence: TGCGCCAGCAGCCAAGATCGCCCCGGGGGCGGCACTGAAGCTTTCTTT.

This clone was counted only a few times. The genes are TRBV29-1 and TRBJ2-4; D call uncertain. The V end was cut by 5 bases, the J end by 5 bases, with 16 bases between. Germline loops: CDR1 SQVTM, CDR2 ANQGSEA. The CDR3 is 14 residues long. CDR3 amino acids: CSVLLLVNENIQYF. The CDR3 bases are TGCAGCGTTCTCTTGCTGGTTAATGAAAACATTCAGTACTTC.

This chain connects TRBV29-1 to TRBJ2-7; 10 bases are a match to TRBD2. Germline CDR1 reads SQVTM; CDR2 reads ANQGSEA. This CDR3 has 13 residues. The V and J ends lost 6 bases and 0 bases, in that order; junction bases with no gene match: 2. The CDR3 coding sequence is TGCAGCGTCTTAGCGGGGGGCTCCTACGAGCAGTACTTC. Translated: CSVLAGGSYEQYF.

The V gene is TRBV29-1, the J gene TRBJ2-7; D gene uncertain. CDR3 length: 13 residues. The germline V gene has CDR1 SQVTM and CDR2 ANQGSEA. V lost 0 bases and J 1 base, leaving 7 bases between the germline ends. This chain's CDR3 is CSVEEDDSYEQYF. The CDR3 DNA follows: TGCAGCGTTGAAGAAGACGATTCCTACGAGCAGTACTTC.

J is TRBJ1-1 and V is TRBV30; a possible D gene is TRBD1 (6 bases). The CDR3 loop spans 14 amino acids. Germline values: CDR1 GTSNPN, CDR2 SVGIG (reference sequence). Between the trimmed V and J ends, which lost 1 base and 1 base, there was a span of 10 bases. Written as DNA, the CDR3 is TGTGCCTGGAGTGAGGACAGCCCGAACACTGAAGCTTTCTTT. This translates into CAWSEDSPNTEAFF.

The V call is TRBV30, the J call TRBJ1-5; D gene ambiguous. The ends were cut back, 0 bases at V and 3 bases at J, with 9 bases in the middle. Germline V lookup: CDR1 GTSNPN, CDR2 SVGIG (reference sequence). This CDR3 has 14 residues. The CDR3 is CAWSVGGYNQPQHF. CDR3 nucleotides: TGTGCCTGGAGTGTGGGAGGTTACAATCAGCCCCAGCATTTT. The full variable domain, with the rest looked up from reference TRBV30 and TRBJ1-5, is SQTIHQWPATLVQPVGSPLSLECTVEGTSNPNLYWYRQAAGRGLQLLFYSVGIGQISSEVPQNLSASRPQDRQFILSSKKLLLSDSGFYLCAWSVGGYNQPQHFGDGTRLSIL.

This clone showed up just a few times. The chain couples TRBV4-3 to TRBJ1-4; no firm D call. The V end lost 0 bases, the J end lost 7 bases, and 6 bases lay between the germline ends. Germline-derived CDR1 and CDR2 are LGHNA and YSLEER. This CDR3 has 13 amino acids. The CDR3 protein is CASSQDIGEKLFF. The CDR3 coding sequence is TGCGCCAGCAGCCAAGATATAGGTGAAAAACTGTTTTTT.

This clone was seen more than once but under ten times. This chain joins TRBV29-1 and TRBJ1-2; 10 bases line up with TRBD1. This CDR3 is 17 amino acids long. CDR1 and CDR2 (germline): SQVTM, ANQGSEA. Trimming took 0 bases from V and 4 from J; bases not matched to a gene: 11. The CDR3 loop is CSVEDTGTGAPLYGYTF. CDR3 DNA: TGCAGCGTTGAAGATACCGGGACAGGGGCCCCACTCTATGGCTACACCTTC.